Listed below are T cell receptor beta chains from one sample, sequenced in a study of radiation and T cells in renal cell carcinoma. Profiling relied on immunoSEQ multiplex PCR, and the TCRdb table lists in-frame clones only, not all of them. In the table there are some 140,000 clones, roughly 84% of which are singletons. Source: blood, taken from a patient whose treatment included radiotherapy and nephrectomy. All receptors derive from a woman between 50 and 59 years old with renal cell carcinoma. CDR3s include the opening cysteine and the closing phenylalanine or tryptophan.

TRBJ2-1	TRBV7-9	CASSLGASKQFF
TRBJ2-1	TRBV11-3	CASSLGAAPYNEQFF
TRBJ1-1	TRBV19	CASSIGGGGDTEAFF
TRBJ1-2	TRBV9	CASSGRGRFYGYTF
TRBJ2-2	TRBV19	CASSIQLSTGELFF
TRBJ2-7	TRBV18	CASSPEVTTYEQYF
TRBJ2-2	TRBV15	CATSSFVQGITGELFF
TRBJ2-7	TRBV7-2	CASSLDRGRFYEQYF
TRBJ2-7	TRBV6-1	CASSEPRLAESSYEQYF
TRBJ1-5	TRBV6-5	CASSYSVGGNQPQHF
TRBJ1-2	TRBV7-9	CASTSFQGYYGYTF
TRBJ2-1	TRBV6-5	CASSYARQGTPIF
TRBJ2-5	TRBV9	CASSVAPGETQYF
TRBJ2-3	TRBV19	CASSNRVWADTQYF
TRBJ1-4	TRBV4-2	CASSQVQGASHEKLFF
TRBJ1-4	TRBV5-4	CASSLDGTGGEKLFF
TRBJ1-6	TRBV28	CASSVLAEVSYNSPLHF
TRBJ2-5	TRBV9	CASSDRASQETQYF
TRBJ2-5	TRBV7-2	CASSKQGAGETQYF
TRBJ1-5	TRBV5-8	CASSYGNQPQHF
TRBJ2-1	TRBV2	CASRREGRDEQFF
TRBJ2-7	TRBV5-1	CASSWSGINYEQYF
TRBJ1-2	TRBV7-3	CASSFTGGRGYTF
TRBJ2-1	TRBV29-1	CSVEEASGGAVNEQFF
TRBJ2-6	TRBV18	CASSPSGANVLTF
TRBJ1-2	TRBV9	CASSSPGEKGYTF
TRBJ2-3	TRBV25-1	CASSDTGTSTDTQYF
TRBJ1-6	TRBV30	CAWRDSPGEALHF
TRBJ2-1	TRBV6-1	CASSEVETLNNEQFF
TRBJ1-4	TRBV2	CASSGTGWREKLFF
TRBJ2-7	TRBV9	CASSSGTSLYEQYF
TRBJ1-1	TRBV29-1	CSVEGQLNTEAFF
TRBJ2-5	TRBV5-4	CASSLGASRWAQYF
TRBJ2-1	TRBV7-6	CASSLGQTEQFF
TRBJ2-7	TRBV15	CATSRDIGGGVYEQYF
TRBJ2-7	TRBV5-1	CASSPVDSSYEQYF
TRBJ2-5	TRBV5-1	CASSPWTGIAETQYF
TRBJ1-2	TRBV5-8	CASSYRTGYTF
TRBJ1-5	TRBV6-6	CASSYSVGGNQPQHF
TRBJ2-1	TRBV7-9	CASSLGPTGLSSYNEQFF
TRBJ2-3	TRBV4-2	CASSQEWVGSGNTDTQYF
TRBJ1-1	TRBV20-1	CSARPGAAAFF